Below, 28 T cell receptor beta chains from the same sample are listed, as sequenced in a study of shared clonotypes between healthy human individuals (dated by TCRdb to 2020 to 2021). The library was built by means of the immunoSEQ multiplex PCR assay. The table comes from immuneACCESS by way of TCRdb, which keeps in-frame sequences with V and J called. Part of the clones is missing from these tables; in studies checked, under half for an unresolved V gene and the rest for unknown reasons. Here the sample has hundreds of thousands of clones; less than 98% occur a single time. In total, the top ten clones hold 0.045% to 0.06% of the sample. Sequencing used naive CD4+ T cells sorted from blood. The cell subset or site label, read with the paper, signifies: CD45RA+ positively selected. These TCRs come from a woman under 40 in good health.

This clone has a single count. The V gene is TRBV28, the J gene TRBJ1-6; 7 bases match TRBD1. Looked up from germline, CDR1 is MDHEN and CDR2 is SYDVKM. The ends lost 4 bases at V and 5 bases at J; junction bases unmatched: 2. There are 14 residues in the CDR3. This CDR3 is CASSWDRDNSPLHF. In nucleotides, the CDR3 is TGTGCCAGCAGTTGGGACAGAGATAATTCACCCCTCCACTTT.

CDR3 DNA: TGTGCCAGCACCATCAGCGGGAGTTCCTACAATGAGCAGTTCTTC. Translated, it gives CASTISGSSYNEQFF. The V gene is TRBV7-8, the J gene TRBJ2-1; 8 positions match TRBD2. The V and J ends lost 7 bases and 1 base, in that order; junction bases with no gene match: 6. The CDR3 extends over 15 amino acids. From germline, CDR1 is SGHVS and CDR2 FQNEAQ.

The genes are TRBV9 and TRBJ2-1, with TRBD2 identical over 13 bases. This CDR3 has 15 amino acids. V was clipped by 2 bases and J by 8 bases; unmatched bases: 4. Germline lookup yields CDR1 SGDLS and CDR2 YYNGEE. Here the CDR3 reads CASSVGLAGVHEQFF. CDR3 nucleotides: TGTGCCAGCAGCGTTGGACTAGCGGGAGTCCATGAGCAGTTCTTC.

This clone was picked up one time. The V call is TRBV28, the J call TRBJ1-5; tentatively, D is TRBD1 (5 bases). From germline, CDR1 is MDHEN and CDR2 SYDVKM. Deletions cut 2 bases from V and 11 bases from J, with 19 bases between. This CDR3 spans 15 amino acids. The CDR3 bases are TGTGCCAGCAGTTTAGTGGTCGCAGGGAAGGTGGCCCAGCATTTT. Its protein is CASSLVVAGKVAQHF.

The chain couples TRBV7-8 to TRBJ2-7; 13 positions match TRBD2. CDR1 SGHVS and CDR2 FQNEAQ come from the germline V gene. J gave up 0 bases and V 4 bases, and 6 bases lay outside the gene matches. The CDR3 spans 17 residues. The CDR3 DNA reads as TGTGCCAGCAGCTCGGGACTAGCGGGACCGACCTCCTACGAGCAGTACTTC. Amino acid sequence: CASSSGLAGPTSYEQYF.

The V call is TRBV6-5, the J call TRBJ1-5; D may be TRBD1 (5 bases). Germline loops: CDR1 MNHEY, CDR2 SVGAGI. There are 13 residues in the CDR3. V was shortened by 2 bases and J by 5 bases, with 7 bases between the two germline ends. The CDR3 loop is CASSYQGDQPQHF. The CDR3, as DNA: TGTGCCAGCAGTTACCAGGGTGATCAGCCCCAGCATTTT.

V gene TRBV28 combines with J gene TRBJ2-1; D ambiguous. The V end lost 5 bases, the J end lost 1 base, and 9 bases lay between the germline ends. The germline CDR1 and CDR2 sequences are MDHEN and SYDVKM. CDR3 length: 14 amino acids. The CDR3 bases are TGTGCCAGCAGTCCCCGGCAATCCTACAATGAGCAGTTCTTC. It codes for CASSPRQSYNEQFF.

V and J are TRBV10-3 and TRBJ1-1; D might be TRBD1 (5 bases). The V gene lost 10 bases and the J gene lost 0 bases, with 12 bases spanning the gap. This CDR3 has 13 residues. Germline V lookup: CDR1 ENHRY, CDR2 SYGVKD. CDR3 in DNA: TGTGCCAGCCTCCGGGGCCTGAACACTGAAGCTTTCTTT. The encoded protein is CASLRGLNTEAFF.

The genes are TRBV4-1 and TRBJ1-1, with 9 bases that match TRBD1. V lost 0 bases, J lost 3 bases, and 2 bases stayed unmatched. CDR1 is MGHRA and CDR2 is YSYEKL in the germline V gene. This CDR3 is 15 amino acids long. This chain's CDR3 is CASSQDDRGDTEAFF. CDR3 coding DNA: TGCGCCAGCAGCCAAGATGACAGGGGGGACACTGAAGCTTTCTTT.

The genes are TRBV2 and TRBJ2-7, with a weak D call TRBD1 (6 bases). There are 14 residues in the CDR3. Trimming shortened V by 1 base and J by 4 bases, and 11 bases separated the two germline ends. CDR1 SNHLY and CDR2 FYNNEI come from the germline V gene. CDR3 in DNA: TGTGCCAGCAGTGAAGACAGGGTGAAGTACGAGCAGTACTTC. Its protein product is CASSEDRVKYEQYF.

The genes are TRBV28 and TRBJ1-1, with a possible D match to TRBD1 (5 bases). Between the trimmed V and J ends, which lost 9 bases and 3 bases, there was a span of 26 bases. The CDR3 spans 17 residues. CDR1 is MDHEN, CDR2 SYDVKM, per germline. The CDR3 is CASRSSGQGRWDTEAFF. For the CDR3, the DNA is TGTGCCAGTCGGTCATCGGGGCAGGGTCGGTGGGACACTGAAGCTTTCTTT. The complete variable domain, with remaining parts taken from reference TRBV28 and TRBJ1-1, reads DVKVTQSSRYLVKRTGEKVFLECVQDMDHENMFWYRQDPGLGLRLIYFSYDVKMKEKGDIPEGYSVSREKKERFSLILESASTNQTSMYLCASRSSGQGRWDTEAFFGQGTRLTVV.

The chain recombines TRBV28 with TRBJ1-2; D perhaps matches TRBD1 (6 bases). From germline, CDR1 is MDHEN and CDR2 SYDVKM. The V end was cut by 5 bases, the J end by 2 bases, with 21 bases between. The length of the CDR3 is 17 residues. The CDR3 bases are TGTGCCAGCAGTGTAGGAGGGATAGGACAGCCCAACTATGGCTACACCTTC. Translated, it gives CASSVGGIGQPNYGYTF.

This clone was observed a single time. The J gene is TRBJ1-5, the V gene TRBV19; possible D gene TRBD1, 5 bases. CDR3 length: 15 amino acids. Trimming stripped 9 bases from V and 3 bases from J, with 18 bases between. Looked up from germline, CDR1 is LNHDA and CDR2 is SQIVND (reference sequence). In DNA, the CDR3 is TGTGCCAGCGCCCAAACCGGGGCCCTCAATCAGCCCCAGCATTTT. It is translated as CASAQTGALNQPQHF.

The V and J genes are TRBV5-1 and TRBJ1-2; D is perhaps TRBD1 (6 bases). V was pared by 0 bases and J by 8 bases, with 20 bases between. This CDR3 comprises 16 residues. In germline, CDR1 is SGHRS, CDR2 YFSETQ. CDR3 nucleotides: TGCGCCAGCAGCTTGGCCACCTTGGGAACAGGGCAAGGCTACACCTTC. Its translation is CASSLATLGTGQGYTF.

This clone was observed a single time. The CDR3 is CASSITSGRGSEQYF. The CDR3 DNA is TGTGCCAGCAGCATTACTAGCGGGAGGGGAAGTGAGCAGTACTTC. The chain employs TRBV9 and TRBJ2-7, with 13 bases matching TRBD2. From germline, CDR1 is SGDLS and CDR2 YYNGEE. This CDR3 is built from 15 residues. After removal of 4 bases from V and 7 bases from J, the junction contained 8 bases not matched to a gene.

The chain couples TRBV7-2 to TRBJ2-1, with D perhaps TRBD2 (5 bases). Trimming stripped 5 bases from V and 6 bases from J, with 14 bases between. Germline lookup yields CDR1 SGHTA and CDR2 FQGNSA. This CDR3 spans 14 amino acids. The CDR3 DNA is TGTGCCAGCAGCCCCGGGATCCCGGGCAATGAGCAGTTCTTC. This gives the protein CASSPGIPGNEQFF.

This rearrangement joins TRBV19 to TRBJ2-7; a possible D gene is TRBD2 (6 bases). The V end lost 11 bases, the J end lost 1 base, and 18 bases lay between the germline ends. Germline CDR1 and CDR2: LNHDA and SQIVND (reference sequence). The CDR3 is 14 amino acids. DNA of the CDR3: TGTGCCCCACCTAGGAGGGCCCTTTCCTACGAGCAGTACTTC. It is translated as CAPPRRALSYEQYF.

J is TRBJ2-5 and V is TRBV12-1; TRBD2 was called by the table and not checked on the DNA. TRBV12-1 corresponds to a pseudogene. This CDR3 spans 15 amino acids. CDR3 residues: CASSLKLAIQETQYF. Here the CDR3 DNA reads TGTGCCAGCAGCCTGAAACTAGCGATCCAAGAGACCCAGTACTTC.

The V call is TRBV28, the J call TRBJ2-1, with unresolved D. The CDR3 has 12 residues. V lost 10 bases and J 5 bases, leaving 12 bases between the germline ends. Per germline, CDR1 MDHEN and CDR2 SYDVKM. The CDR3 spells CATDTQDNEQFF. DNA of the CDR3: TGTGCCACCGACACTCAGGACAATGAGCAGTTCTTC.

The chain links TRBV2 to TRBJ2-1; either TRBD1 or TRBD2 may fit D (5 bases each). Trimming pared 4 bases from V and 10 bases from J, leaving 11 bases between. The germline V gene has CDR1 SNHLY and CDR2 FYNNEI. CDR3 size: 12 residues. As DNA, the CDR3 is TGTGCCAGCAGTGGACCGGGACGCGAGCAGTTCTTC. It is translated as CASSGPGREQFF.

This chain connects TRBV28 to TRBJ2-1, with 16 positions matching TRBD2. Germline-derived CDR1 and CDR2 are MDHEN and SYDVKM. V shed 7 bases, J shed 8 bases, and the junction held 14 bases outside the gene matches. The CDR3 has 18 amino acids. Here the CDR3 DNA reads TGTGCCAGCAATTCCCCTGTCGGGACTAGCGGGAGGGTAGATGAGCAGTTCTTC. This encodes CASNSPVGTSGRVDEQFF.

This chain joins TRBV7-7 and TRBJ2-1, with TRBD2 matching 12 bases. CDR3 length: 14 amino acids. Trimming cost V 6 bases and J 8 bases; bases outside gene matches: 5. The germline CDR1 and CDR2 sequences are SSHAT and FNYEAQ (reference sequence). The CDR3 here is CASRKTSGSYEQFF. The CDR3 bases are TGTGCCAGCAGAAAGACTAGCGGGAGTTATGAGCAGTTCTTC.

V is TRBV28 and J is TRBJ2-7; 10 bases line up with TRBD1. With V trimmed by 6 bases and J by 6 bases, 11 bases remained unmatched. In germline, CDR1 is MDHEN, CDR2 SYDVKM. The CDR3 is made up of 15 amino acids. The CDR3 DNA reads TGTGCCAGCAGCCGCCCACCCGGGACAGGGGTCGAGCAGTACTTC. Amino acids: CASSRPPGTGVEQYF.

This sequence joins TRBV5-8 and TRBJ1-1; D may be TRBD1 (5 bases). Trimming shortened V by 0 bases and J by 0 bases, and 12 bases separated the two germline ends. The CDR3 spans 16 residues. The germline gives CDR1 SGHTS, CDR2 YDEGEE. CDR3 sequence: CASSLEAGLMNTEAFF. CDR3 nucleotide sequence: TGTGCCAGCAGCTTGGAGGCAGGGCTAATGAACACTGAAGCTTTCTTT.

V gene TRBV10-1 combines with J gene TRBJ2-5, with TRBD1 identical over 9 bases. The DNA end is a closer match to TRBJ2-7, so the J assignment may be wrong. The CDR3 spans 16 residues. The germline CDR1 and CDR2 sequences are WNHNN and SYGVQD (reference sequence). CDR3 in amino acids: CASSEAGTGRRNEQYF. CDR3 bases: TGCGCCAGCAGTGAGGCAGGGACAGGGAGACGCAACGAGCAGTACTTC.

The rearrangement joins TRBV4-1 to TRBJ2-3; 11 bases are shared with TRBD2. CDR3 length: 16 amino acids. The V segment lost 3 bases and the J segment 6 bases; nucleotides outside the gene matches: 8. Germline values: CDR1 MGHRA, CDR2 YSYEKL. As DNA, the CDR3 is TGCGCCAGCAGCCACGCGGGTAGCGGGAGGGGGGATACGCAGTATTTT. This translates into CASSHAGSGRGDTQYF.

The rearrangement uses TRBV19 and TRBJ2-2; D might be TRBD1 or TRBD2, each matching 5 bases. The CDR3 is 12 residues long. The germline CDR1 and CDR2 sequences are LNHDA and SQIVND (reference sequence). With 5 bases removed from V and 7 bases from J, the gap between germline ends came to 8 bases. This CDR3 is CASSGAGGELFF. In DNA, the CDR3 is TGTGCCAGTAGTGGGGCGGGCGGGGAGCTGTTTTTT.

J is TRBJ2-3 and V is TRBV28, with TRBD2 matching over 10 bases. Per germline, CDR1 MDHEN and CDR2 SYDVKM. The CDR3 loop spans 16 amino acids. Trimming removed 5 bases from V and 7 bases from J; junction bases left unmatched: 12. CDR3: CASSPNRPSGRNTQYF. In nucleotides, the CDR3 is TGTGCCAGCAGTCCGAATCGCCCTAGCGGGAGAAATACGCAGTATTTT.